This record concerns one T cell receptor beta chain sequence. These data originate in a study of technical replicates of blood from a handful of donors. Only in-frame clones appear in the TCRdb table, and some are missing; sequencing was by immunoSEQ multiplex PCR. In the table there are 65,000 to 85,000 clones, roughly 98% of which are singletons. J was trimmed by 4 bases and V by 3 bases; bases with no gene match: 5. Looked up from germline, CDR1 is GTSNPN and CDR2 is SVGIG (reference sequence). The CDR3 runs 13 residues. V usage is TRBV30 and J usage is TRBJ2-5; 7 bases match TRBD2. Specimen: T cells isolated from PBMCs. The source is a human donor in good health. CDR3 bases: TGTGCCTGGAGCATAGCGGGTGGAGAGACCCAGTACTTC. Translated, it gives CAWSIAGGETQYF.